The 24 T cell receptor beta chains in this list originate from one sample, sequenced in a study of T cells after posttransplantation cyclophosphamide. Treatment was busulfan-fludarabine conditioning, a marrow graft, and cyclophosphamide on days +3 and +4. This table comes from immunoSEQ multiplex PCR, and its TCRdb copy is limited to in-frame clones, with some not included. The sample presents about 12,000 clones, none singletons. The input for sequencing was PBMCs, taken after allogeneic stem cell transplant with posttransplant cyclophosphamide. The receptor set was obtained from a female patient between 35 and 55 years old who received an allogeneic stem cell transplant from an unrelated donor, was CMV-positive, and had acute GVHD only. Some T cells may originate from the graft donor.

The V gene is TRBV9, the J gene TRBJ2-3; TRBD2 agrees at 7 bases. Germline assignment: CDR1 SGDLS and CDR2 YYNGEE. V lost 4 bases, J lost 4 bases, and 3 bases stayed unmatched. The CDR3 spans 13 residues. CDR3 sequence: CASSPSGADTQYF. CDR3 bases: TGTGCCAGCAGCCCTAGCGGCGCAGATACGCAGTATTTT. Filled out from reference TRBV9 and TRBJ2-3, the complete variable domain reads DSGVTQTPKHLITATGQRVTLRCSPRSGDLSVYWYQQSLDQGLQFLIQYYNGEERAKGNILERFSAQQFPDLHSELNLSSLELGDSALYFCASSPSGADTQYFGPGTRLTVL.

This clone was seen repeatedly, ten times or more. The chain employs TRBV28 and TRBJ2-7; 7 bases agree with TRBD1. The V gene's germline CDR1 is MDHEN and CDR2 SYDVKM. J lost 3 bases, V lost 7 bases, and 15 bases had no gene match. The CDR3 contains 16 residues. The CDR3 loop is CASNPNPPRGNYEQYV. The CDR3 nucleotides read TGTGCCAGCAACCCAAACCCCCCCAGGGGGAACTACGAGCAGTACGTC.

CDR3 nucleotide sequence: TGTGCCAGCTCACCACCCCCCCTCCCCCAAGAGACCCAGTACTTC. Its translation: CASSPPPLPQETQYF. This chain uses TRBV18 with TRBJ2-5; D unresolved. V lost 0 bases to trimming and J lost 1 base, with 9 bases between them. Germline CDR1 reads KGHSH; CDR2 reads LQKENI. There are 15 residues in the CDR3. The variable domain in full, with the rest retrieved from reference TRBV18 and TRBJ2-5, is NAGVMQNPRHLVRRRGQEARLRCSPMKGHSHVYWYRQLPEEGLKFMVYLQKENIIDESGMPKERFSAEFPKEGPSILRIQQVVRGDSAAYFCASSPPPLPQETQYFGPGTRLLVL.

The sample holds a few counts of this clone. The V gene is TRBV5-1, the J gene TRBJ2-5; 9 nucleotides align to TRBD1. The closer fit of TRBJ2-7 to the DNA end suggests the J call may be wrong. The CDR3 spans 15 residues. The germline V gene has CDR1 SGHRS and CDR2 YFSETQ. CDR3 residues: CASSPDRGDSYEQYF. The CDR3 nucleotides read TGCGCCAGCAGTCCAGACAGGGGGGACTCCTACGAGCAGTACTTC.

At least ten counts were recorded for this clone. An end of the junction differs from the germline gene, which may be a read error. The chain carries TRBV7-3 and TRBJ2-6; TRBD1 is a possible D gene (5 bases). Germline V gives CDR1 SGHTA, CDR2 FQGTGA. The CDR3 is 17 amino acids. The DNA of the CDR3 is TGTGCCAGCAGCATAACAACTCAGGGCGCCGGGGCCAACGTCCTGACTTTC. It translates to CASSITTQGAGANVLTF.

The J gene is TRBJ1-4, the V gene TRBV6-1; 9 bases match TRBD1. Germline assignment: CDR1 MNHNS and CDR2 SASEGT. The CDR3 length is 14 residues. The V and J ends lost 3 bases and 7 bases, in that order; junction bases with no gene match: 3. The CDR3 bases are TGTGCCAGCAGTGAGACAGGGGGTTTTGAAAAACTGTTTTTT. This sequence encodes CASSETGGFEKLFF.

This clone was counted ten times or more. The rearrangement joins TRBV4-1 to TRBJ2-1, with TRBD2 as a possible D gene (7 bases). The ends were cut back, 4 bases at V and 7 bases at J, with 20 bases in the middle. The CDR3 consists of 16 residues. Germline CDR1 and CDR2: MGHRA and YSYEKL. CDR3 in amino acids: CASSRTGTTPGNEQFF. DNA for the CDR3: TGCGCCAGCAGCCGAACAGGGACTACACCCGGGAATGAGCAGTTCTTC.

V usage is TRBV7-3 and J usage is TRBJ2-7, with 8 bases lining up with TRBD1. Germline V gives CDR1 SGHTA, CDR2 FQGTGA. Unmatched junction bases numbered 1, after V lost 2 bases and J lost 4 bases. This CDR3 comprises 13 residues. CDR3 residues: CASSLGTGYEQYF. The CDR3 DNA reads TGTGCCAGCAGCTTAGGGACAGGTTACGAGCAGTACTTC. Full variable domain (missing parts from reference TRBV7-3 and TRBJ2-7): GAGVSQTPSNKVTEKGKYVELRCDPISGHTALYWYRQSLGQGPEFLIYFQGTGAADDSGLPNDRFFAVRPEGSVSTLKIQRTERGDSAVYLCASSLGTGYEQYFGPGTRLTVT.

This clone was detected only a few times. This sequence joins TRBV4-2 and TRBJ2-1, with D hard to call. Germline V gene sequence: CDR1 LGHNA, CDR2 YNFKEQ. The CDR3 runs 13 residues. V gave up 4 bases and J gave up 7 bases, with 11 bases separating them. In nucleotides, the CDR3 is TGTGCCAGCAGCCTCGACACACGGAATGAGCAGTTCTTC. This gives the protein CASSLDTRNEQFF.

The CDR3 protein is CASSLRGGETQYF. CDR3 sequence (DNA): TGTGCCAGCAGCTTGCGGGGGGGGGAGACCCAGTACTTC. The rearrangement uses TRBV5-4 and TRBJ2-5; 8 nucleotides align to TRBD2. Per the germline V gene, CDR1 is SGHNT and CDR2 is YYREEE (reference sequence). The CDR3 sequence is 13 residues long. V lost 1 base and J lost 5; bases outside the gene matches: 1. The full variable domain, completed using reference TRBV5-4 and TRBJ2-5, is ETGVTQSPTHLIKTRGQQVTLRCSSQSGHNTVSWYQQALGQGPQFIFQYYREEENGRGNFPPRFSGLQFPNYSSELNVNALELDDSALYLCASSLRGGETQYFGPGTRLLVL.

This clone was picked up many times. This chain links TRBV6-1 with TRBJ2-7; TRBD1 agrees at 7 bases. From germline, CDR1 is MNHNS and CDR2 SASEGT. There are 14 residues in the CDR3. After removal of 4 bases from V and 6 bases from J, the junction contained 9 bases not matched to a gene. The CDR3 region is CASSVLTGAGEQYF. The CDR3 region has the DNA TGTGCCAGCAGTGTCCTAACAGGGGCTGGCGAGCAGTACTTC.

Ten or more counts support this clone. The V gene is TRBV27, the J gene TRBJ2-3; 11 nucleotides line up with TRBD2. Trimming cost V 5 bases and J 3 bases; bases outside gene matches: 13. The CDR3 loop spans 18 amino acids. The V gene's germline CDR1 is MNHEY and CDR2 SMNVEV (reference sequence). The CDR3 region has the DNA TGTGCCAGCAGTCTTTCTGGACTAGCGGGTTACGAGACAGATACGCAGTATTTT. Its protein product is CASSLSGLAGYETDTQYF.

This clone was observed a few times. This chain connects TRBV9 to TRBJ2-7; 16 bases line up with TRBD2. Germline-derived CDR1 and CDR2 are SGDLS and YYNGEE. The V segment lost 3 bases and the J segment 6 bases; nucleotides outside the gene matches: 6. The CDR3 consists of 16 residues. The CDR3 sequence: CASSAGTSGRAGEQYF. The CDR3 DNA sequence: TGTGCCAGCAGCGCCGGGACTAGCGGGAGGGCAGGCGAGCAGTACTTC.

This clone has ten or more counts. The chain links TRBV5-5 to TRBJ2-7; D call uncertain. The ends were cut back, 1 base at V and 5 bases at J, with 13 bases in the middle. This CDR3 is 14 amino acids long. Germline V gene lookup returns CDR1 SGHKS and CDR2 YYEKEE (reference sequence). DNA of the CDR3: TGTGCCAGCAGCTTGAACAGCCGGTTGGACGAGCAGTACTTC. This sequence encodes CASSLNSRLDEQYF.

This clone was seen many times. The J gene is TRBJ2-1, the V gene TRBV5-5; 10 nucleotides align to TRBD2. CDR3 length equals 16 residues. Germline V CDR1 and CDR2: SGHKS, YYEKEE (reference sequence). V trimming: 3 bases; J trimming: 2 bases; junction bases outside the gene matches: 5. The CDR3 here is CASSSPTSGAYNEQFF. The CDR3 DNA reads as TGTGCCAGCAGCTCTCCCACTAGCGGGGCCTACAATGAGCAGTTCTTC.

This clone showed up many times. V and J are TRBV5-1 and TRBJ2-5, with D perhaps TRBD1 (5 bases). Trimming cost V 3 bases and J 0 bases, with 15 bases left between them. Germline CDR1 reads SGHRS; CDR2 reads YFSETQ. The CDR3 contains 16 residues. The CDR3 DNA reads as TGCGCCAGCAGCTGGGGCCTCTCAGCGAACCAAGAGACCCAGTACTTC. Translation: CASSWGLSANQETQYF.

This clone was picked up many times. The chain uses TRBV5-4 and TRBJ1-6; 8 bases are a match to TRBD1. J lost 9 bases, V lost 2 bases, and 4 bases had no gene match. Germline assignment: CDR1 SGHNT and CDR2 YYREEE (reference sequence). The CDR3 covers 14 residues. Written as DNA, the CDR3 is TGTGCCAGCAGCTTTCAGGGGGCGTCTTCACCCCTCCACTTT. Translation: CASSFQGASSPLHF.

The chain joins TRBV6-1 to TRBJ2-1; 10 bases fit TRBD2. This CDR3 region has 17 residues. The V segment lost 2 bases and the J segment 3 bases; nucleotides outside the gene matches: 7. The germline V gene encodes CDR1 MNHNS and CDR2 SASEGT. The CDR3 protein is CASSELAGVTFYNEQFF. The CDR3, as DNA: TGTGCCAGCAGTGAACTAGCGGGGGTGACCTTCTACAATGAGCAGTTCTTC.

The sample holds many counts of this clone. J is TRBJ1-1 and V is TRBV7-3; TRBD1 aligns across 11 bases. The CDR3 is 15 amino acids. V lost 0 bases to trimming and J lost 6 bases; unmatched junction nucleotides: 3. Germline loops: CDR1 SGHTA, CDR2 FQGTGA. The CDR3 region has the DNA TGTGCCAGCAGCTTAACAGGACAGGGGGCAGCTGAAGCTTTCTTT. It codes for CASSLTGQGAAEAFF.

This clone was seen ten or more times. This chain uses TRBV5-1 with TRBJ2-7, with TRBD2 matching over 11 bases. Trimming cost V 4 bases and J 9 bases; bases outside gene matches: 15. The germline CDR1 and CDR2 sequences are SGHRS and YFSETQ. The CDR3 is 16 residues long. The chain's CDR3 is CASSPDPGLAVSTQYF. CDR3 nucleotide sequence: TGCGCCAGCAGCCCAGACCCGGGACTAGCGGTTTCTACGCAGTACTTC.

This clone came up many times. This chain joins TRBV2 and TRBJ2-3; 8 nucleotides agree with TRBD2. This CDR3 spans 14 amino acids. Trimming at V came to 6 bases and at J to 2 bases, leaving 4 bases not matched to a gene. The germline V gene encodes CDR1 SNHLY and CDR2 FYNNEI. The CDR3 DNA reads as TGTGCCAGCAGGTTAGCGGGGCACACAGATACGCAGTATTTT. This gives the protein CASRLAGHTDTQYF.

This clone was counted many times. V is TRBV28 and J is TRBJ2-3; D might be TRBD2 (6 bases). This CDR3 spans 15 amino acids. Germline CDR1 and CDR2: MDHEN and SYDVKM. Trimming stripped 6 bases from V and 4 bases from J, with 17 bases between. CDR3 residues: CASRLREAFPDTQYF. The CDR3 nucleotides are TGTGCCAGCAGGCTCAGGGAGGCATTCCCAGATACGCAGTATTTT.

The table lists this clone with many counts. The chain is built from TRBV28 and TRBJ2-3; D may be TRBD1 (6 bases). The germline gives CDR1 MDHEN, CDR2 SYDVKM. This CDR3 spans 17 amino acids. The ends were cut back, 1 base at V and 3 bases at J, with 17 bases in the middle. The CDR3 bases are TGTGCCAGCAGTTTATTAGGGGGTGTAGTAAAAACAGATACGCAGTATTTT. Amino acids: CASSLLGGVVKTDTQYF.

Many counts were recorded for this clone. The chain uses TRBV19 and TRBJ2-1; 12 nucleotides match TRBD2. This CDR3 spans 15 amino acids. Unmatched junction bases numbered 4, after V lost 5 bases and J lost 5 bases. CDR1 LNHDA and CDR2 SQIVND come from the germline V gene (reference sequence). CDR3: CASSAGLAGHNEQFF. The CDR3 DNA reads as TGTGCCAGTAGTGCCGGACTAGCGGGACACAATGAGCAGTTCTTC.